This T cell receptor (beta chain) was profiled in a study of human T cells and chemical hapten exposure (dated by TCRdb to 2020 to 2023). Concerning the study at large: For sensitization, 2% DPC in acetone was applied to a 2 cm by 2 cm area of upper inner arm skin. Patient blood was sampled pre-sensitization (week 0) and at 2, 6 and about 24 weeks after DPC sensitization. The libraries were sequenced as a pool, and the TCR yield per sample differed mostly because of small variations in library volumes within the pool. Patients additionally received weekly therapeutic DPC doses to the scalp throughout the approximately 25-week study period. The mostly female patient cohort included alopecia areata with under or over 50% scalp involvement, alopecia totalis and alopecia universalis. In alopecia patients, the study followed how the peripheral blood TCR repertoire changed in vivo over primary and secondary sensitization to diphenylcyclopropenone (DPC), a hapten. Patch testing was performed on the upper back with Finn chambers containing 0.01% DPC, and the patch tests were scored after 6 days according to International Contact Dermatitis Research Group standards. Some 29 alopecia patients gave blood for TCR sequencing at one to four time points (pre-sensitization, 2, 6 and 24 weeks).

Library creation used RACE. Sequencer: NextSeq 500. During library preparation, unique molecular identifiers were attached to individual cDNA molecules so that TCRs could be counted quantitatively and reproducibly. Each blood RNA sample was used to sequence both TCR alpha and TCR beta chains. Per the source publication's procedure: Samples had a median of 95,638 TCRs, with a range from 23,224 to 690,600. V, J and CDR3 annotation of the TCR reads was carried out using the Decombinator software suite. Every sample was subsampled to the same number of TCRs (28,000) for the PS versus PT1 abundance plots. TCRs were defined as expanded if absent before sensitization and observed at least eight times at the 2-week time point. TCRdb trimmed public reads at Q25 via fastp, called clones via MiXCR and kept in-frame beta chains. Every CDR3 protein is listed once, alongside the most common genes and DNA of its rows. TCRdb's processing, not the study's, gives the V and J calls here. This sample holds 150,000 to 200,000 distinct CDR3 sequences; 13% to 15% were observed only once. The ten most abundant clones make up 1.5% to 2% of the sample.

In the paper's terms, the time point label means: patch test 1, 2 weeks after DPC sensitization. The intended sense of this specimen's treatment or condition label: therapeutic diphenylcyclopropenone sensitization with weekly scalp DPC. At every patch-test visit, the blood draw took place before the patch test was put on. To be eligible, patients had to be aged 18 to 70, diagnosed with alopecia and judged suitable for DPC therapy, while pregnant patients were excluded. Total RNA was extracted from unfractionated whole blood that had been collected in Tempus Blood RNA tubes. With respect to this clonotype: There is no known antigen for this receptor. Base qualities are not at hand, and no much larger clone is one base apart.

What the work shows at the level of the full study, not this receptor alone: All patients had alopecia, a presumed autoimmune disease, so their immune response might differ from that of healthy individuals. Expanded TCRs formed significantly more large CDR3 similarity clusters than pre-sensitization or healthy control sets, consistent with antigen-driven responses. DPC sensitization did not change the number of TCRs with a frequency above 1 in 1000, and there was no evidence of changes in global repertoire structure. Repeated subsampling changed both the strength of the expansion versus patch-test correlation and the threshold at which the correlation became significant. Patch test score correlated positively with the number of PT1 expanded TCRs, reaching significance at thresholds 8, 16 and 32 but not at 4.

V is cut by 0 bases and J by 2 bases, and the space between the germline ends is 10 bases. According to the germline V gene, CDR1 reads LGHNA and CDR2 reads YSLEER. The CDR3 goes from the cysteine to the phenylalanine over 15 residues. The only DNA kept is the CDR3, 45 bases in frame from the first base. This clonotype originated in a woman aged 25 to 39 with alopecia areata. Some clones in this sample may be carry-over from other donors' samples. Sequencing used whole blood, obtained in connection with sensitization to the hapten diphenylcyclopropenone (DPC). The chain is encoded by TRBV4-3 joined to TRBJ1-1, with no D gene named confidently. DNA sequence: TGCGCCAGCAGCCAAGATACCGGGGTTAACACTGAAGCTTTCTTT. The translation is CASSQDTGVNTEAFF.